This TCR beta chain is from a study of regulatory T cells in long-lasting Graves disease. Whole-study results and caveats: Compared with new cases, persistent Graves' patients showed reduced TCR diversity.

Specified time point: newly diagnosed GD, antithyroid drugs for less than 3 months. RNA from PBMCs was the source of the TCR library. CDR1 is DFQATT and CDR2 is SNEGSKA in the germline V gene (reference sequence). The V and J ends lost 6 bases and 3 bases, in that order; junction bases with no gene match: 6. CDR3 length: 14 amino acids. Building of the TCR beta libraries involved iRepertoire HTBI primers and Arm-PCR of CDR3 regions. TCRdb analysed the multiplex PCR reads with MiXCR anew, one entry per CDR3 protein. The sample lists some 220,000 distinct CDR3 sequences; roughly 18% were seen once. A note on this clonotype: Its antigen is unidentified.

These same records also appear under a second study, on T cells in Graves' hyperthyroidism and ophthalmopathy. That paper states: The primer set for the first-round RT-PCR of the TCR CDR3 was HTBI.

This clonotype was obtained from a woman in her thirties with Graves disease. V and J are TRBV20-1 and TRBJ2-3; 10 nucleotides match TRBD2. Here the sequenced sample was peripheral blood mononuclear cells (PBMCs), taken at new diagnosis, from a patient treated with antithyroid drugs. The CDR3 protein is CSASGGALTDTQYF. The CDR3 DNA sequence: TGCAGTGCAAGCGGGGGGGCCCTGACAGATACGCAGTATTTT.